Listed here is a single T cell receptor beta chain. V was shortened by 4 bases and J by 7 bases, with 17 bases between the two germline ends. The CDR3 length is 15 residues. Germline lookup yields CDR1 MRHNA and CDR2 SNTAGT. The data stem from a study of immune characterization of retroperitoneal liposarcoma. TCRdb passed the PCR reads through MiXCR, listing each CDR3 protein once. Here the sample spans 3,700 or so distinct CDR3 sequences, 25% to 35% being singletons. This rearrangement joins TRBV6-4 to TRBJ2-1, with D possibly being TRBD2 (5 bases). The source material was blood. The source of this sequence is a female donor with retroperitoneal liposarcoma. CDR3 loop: CASSVTSTGSNEQFF. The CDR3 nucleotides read TGTGCCAGCAGTGTCACTAGTACTGGCTCTAATGAGCAGTTCTTC.